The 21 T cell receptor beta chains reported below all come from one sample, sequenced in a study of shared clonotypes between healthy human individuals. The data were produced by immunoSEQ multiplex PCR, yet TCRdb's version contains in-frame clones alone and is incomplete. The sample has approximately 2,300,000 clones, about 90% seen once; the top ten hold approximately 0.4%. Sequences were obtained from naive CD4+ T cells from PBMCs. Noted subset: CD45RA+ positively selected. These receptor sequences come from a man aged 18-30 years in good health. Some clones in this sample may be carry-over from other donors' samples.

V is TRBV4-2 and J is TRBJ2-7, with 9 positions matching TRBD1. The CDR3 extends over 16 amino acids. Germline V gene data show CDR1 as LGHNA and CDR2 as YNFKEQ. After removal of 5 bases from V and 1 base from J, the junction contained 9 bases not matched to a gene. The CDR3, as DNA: TGTGCCAGCAGCTACTCAACAGGGGGCTTTTCCTACGAGCAGTACTTC. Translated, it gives CASSYSTGGFSYEQYF.

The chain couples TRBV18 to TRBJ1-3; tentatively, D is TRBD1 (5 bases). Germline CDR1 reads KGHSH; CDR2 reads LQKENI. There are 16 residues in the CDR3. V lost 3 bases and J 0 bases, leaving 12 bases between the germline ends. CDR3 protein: CASSPGGIDSGNTIYF. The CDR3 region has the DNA TGTGCCAGCTCACCTGGGGGAATAGACTCTGGAAACACCATATATTTT.

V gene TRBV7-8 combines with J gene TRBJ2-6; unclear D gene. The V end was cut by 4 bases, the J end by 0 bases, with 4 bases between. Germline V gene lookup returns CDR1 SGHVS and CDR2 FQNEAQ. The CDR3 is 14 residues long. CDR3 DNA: TGTGCCAGCAGCTCGTACTCTGGGGCCAACGTCCTGACTTTC. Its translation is CASSSYSGANVLTF.

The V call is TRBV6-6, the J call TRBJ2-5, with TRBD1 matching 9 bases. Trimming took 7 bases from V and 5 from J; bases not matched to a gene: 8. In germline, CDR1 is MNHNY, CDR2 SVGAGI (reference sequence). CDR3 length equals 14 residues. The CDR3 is CASTLQGARETQYF. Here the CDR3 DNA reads TGTGCCAGCACCCTACAGGGGGCGAGGGAGACCCAGTACTTC.

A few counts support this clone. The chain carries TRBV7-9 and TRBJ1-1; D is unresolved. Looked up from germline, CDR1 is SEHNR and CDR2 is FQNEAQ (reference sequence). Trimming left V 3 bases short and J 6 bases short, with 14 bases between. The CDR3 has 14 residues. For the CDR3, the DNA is TGTGCCAGCAGCTTGGGTCCGGCCAGCGCTGAAGCTTTCTTT. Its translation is CASSLGPASAEAFF.

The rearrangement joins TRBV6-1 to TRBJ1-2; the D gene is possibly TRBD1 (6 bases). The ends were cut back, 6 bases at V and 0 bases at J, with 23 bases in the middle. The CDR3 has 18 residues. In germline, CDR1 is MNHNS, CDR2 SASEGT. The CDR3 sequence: CASREYRGARTANYGYTF. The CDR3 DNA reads TGTGCCAGCAGGGAATATAGGGGGGCCAGGACGGCTAACTATGGCTACACCTTC.

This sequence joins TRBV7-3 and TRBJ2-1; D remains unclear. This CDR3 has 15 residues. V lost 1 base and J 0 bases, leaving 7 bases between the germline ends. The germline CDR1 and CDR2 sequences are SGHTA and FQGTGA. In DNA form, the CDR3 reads TGTGCCAGCAGCTTAATGGAAGGCTCCTACAATGAGCAGTTCTTC. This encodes CASSLMEGSYNEQFF.

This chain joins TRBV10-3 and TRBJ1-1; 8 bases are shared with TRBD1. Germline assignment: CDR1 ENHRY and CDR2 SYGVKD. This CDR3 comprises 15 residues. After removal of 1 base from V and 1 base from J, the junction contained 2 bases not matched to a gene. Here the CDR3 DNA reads TGTGCCATCAGTGAGTTTACAGGGGGGAACACTGAAGCTTTCTTT. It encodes CAISEFTGGNTEAFF.

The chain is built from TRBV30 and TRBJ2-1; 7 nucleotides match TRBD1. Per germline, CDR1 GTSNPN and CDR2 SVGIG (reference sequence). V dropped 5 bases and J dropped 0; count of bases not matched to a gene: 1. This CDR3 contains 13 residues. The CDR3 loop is CAWDRDSYNEQFF. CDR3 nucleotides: TGTGCCTGGGACAGGGACTCCTACAATGAGCAGTTCTTC.

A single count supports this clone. The DNA for the CDR3 is TGTGCCTGGAGTGTCCCGTATCGAGAGACAGGTTACGAGCAGTACTTC. This translates into CAWSVPYRETGYEQYF. The chain employs TRBV30 and TRBJ2-7, with a tentative D call TRBD1 (6 bases). Germline V gives CDR1 GTSNPN, CDR2 SVGIG (reference sequence). The CDR3 has 16 amino acids. V was shortened by 0 bases and J by 4 bases, with 19 bases between the two germline ends.

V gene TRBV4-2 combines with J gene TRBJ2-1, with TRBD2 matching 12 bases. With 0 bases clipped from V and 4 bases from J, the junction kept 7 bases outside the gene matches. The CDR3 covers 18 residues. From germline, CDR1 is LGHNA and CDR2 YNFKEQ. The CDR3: CASSQEGGLAGLYNEQFF. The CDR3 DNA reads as TGTGCCAGCAGCCAAGAAGGGGGACTAGCGGGCCTTTACAATGAGCAGTTCTTC.

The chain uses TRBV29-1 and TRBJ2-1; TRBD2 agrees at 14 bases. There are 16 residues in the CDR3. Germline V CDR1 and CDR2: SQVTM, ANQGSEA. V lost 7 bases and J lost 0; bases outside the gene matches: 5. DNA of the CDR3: TGCAGCGCTCGGACTAGCGGGAGGATCTCCTACAATGAGCAGTTCTTC. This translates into CSARTSGRISYNEQFF.

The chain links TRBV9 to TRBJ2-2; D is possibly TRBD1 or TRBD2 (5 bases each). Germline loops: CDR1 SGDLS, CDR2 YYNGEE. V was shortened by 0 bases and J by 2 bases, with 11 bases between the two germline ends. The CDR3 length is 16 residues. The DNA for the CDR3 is TGTGCCAGCAGCGTAGTAGGGGACGTAAACACCGGGGAGCTGTTTTTT. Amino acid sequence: CASSVVGDVNTGELFF.

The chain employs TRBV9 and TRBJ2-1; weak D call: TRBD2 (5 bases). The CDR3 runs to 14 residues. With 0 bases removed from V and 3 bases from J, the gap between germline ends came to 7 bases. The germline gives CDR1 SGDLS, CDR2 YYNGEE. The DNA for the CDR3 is TGTGCCAGCAGCGTAGCTGACTACTACAATGAGCAGTTCTTC. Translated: CASSVADYYNEQFF.

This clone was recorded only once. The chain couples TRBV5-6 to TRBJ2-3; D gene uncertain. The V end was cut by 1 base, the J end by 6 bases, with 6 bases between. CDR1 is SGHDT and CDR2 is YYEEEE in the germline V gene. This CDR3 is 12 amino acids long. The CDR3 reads CASSLLVDTQYF. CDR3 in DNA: TGTGCCAGCAGCTTGTTAGTGGATACGCAGTATTTT.

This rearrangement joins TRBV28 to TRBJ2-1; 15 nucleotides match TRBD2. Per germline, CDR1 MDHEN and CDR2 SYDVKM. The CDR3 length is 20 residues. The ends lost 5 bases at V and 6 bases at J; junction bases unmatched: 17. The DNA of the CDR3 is TGTGCCAGCAGTCCTACCGGGGGGACTAGCGGGAGGATTAGGTCCAATGAGCAGTTCTTC. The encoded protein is CASSPTGGTSGRIRSNEQFF.

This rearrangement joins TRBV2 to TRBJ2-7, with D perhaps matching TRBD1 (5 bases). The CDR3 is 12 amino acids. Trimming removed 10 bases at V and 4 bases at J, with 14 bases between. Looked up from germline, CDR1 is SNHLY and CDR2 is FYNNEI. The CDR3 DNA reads TGTGCCAACTCCAAGGACATGTACGAGCAGTACTTC. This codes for CANSKDMYEQYF.

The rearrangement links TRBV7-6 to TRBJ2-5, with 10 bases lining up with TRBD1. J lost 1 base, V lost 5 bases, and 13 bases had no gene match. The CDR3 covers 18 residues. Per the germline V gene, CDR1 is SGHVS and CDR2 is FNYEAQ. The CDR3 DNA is TGTGCCAGCAGCGCACGACAGGGGGCAAGATGGGGCCAAGAGACCCAGTACTTC. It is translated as CASSARQGARWGQETQYF.

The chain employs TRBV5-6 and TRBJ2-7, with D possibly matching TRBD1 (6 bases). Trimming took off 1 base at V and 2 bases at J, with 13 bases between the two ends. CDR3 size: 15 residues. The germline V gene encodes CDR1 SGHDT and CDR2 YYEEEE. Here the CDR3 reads CASSLLGQRPYEQYF. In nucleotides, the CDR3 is TGTGCCAGCAGCTTGTTAGGACAGAGGCCCTACGAGCAGTACTTC.

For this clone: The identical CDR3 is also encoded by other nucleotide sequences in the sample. The CDR3 sequence is CASSLAEKLFF. The DNA for the CDR3 is TGTGCCAGCAGCTTAGCAGAAAAACTGTTTTTT. The gene calls are TRBV11-2 and TRBJ1-4; no definite D call. V was cut by 1 base and J by 8 bases, with 2 bases left in between. Germline CDR1 is SGHAT and CDR2 is FQNNGV. The CDR3 sequence is 11 residues long. The complete variable domain, with remaining parts taken from reference TRBV11-2 and TRBJ1-4, reads EAGVAQSPRYKIIEKRQSVAFWCNPISGHATLYWYQQILGQGPKLLIQFQNNGVVDDSQLPKDRFSAERLKGVDSTLKIQPAKLEDSAVYLCASSLAEKLFFGSGTQLSVL.

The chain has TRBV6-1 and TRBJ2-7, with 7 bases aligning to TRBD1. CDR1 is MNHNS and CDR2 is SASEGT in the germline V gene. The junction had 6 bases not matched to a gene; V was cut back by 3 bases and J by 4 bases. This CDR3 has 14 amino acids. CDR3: CASSDGTEEYEQYF. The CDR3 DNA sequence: TGTGCCAGCAGTGATGGGACAGAAGAATACGAGCAGTACTTC.